Listed below are T cell receptor beta chains from one sample, sequenced in a study of OX40 agonist ivuxolimab in advanced cancers. Method: immunoSEQ multiplex PCR; TCRdb's copy keeps in-frame clones and lacks some. The sample lists some 60,000 clones, 75% to 95% occurring once. The material was CD4+ or CD8+ T cells sorted from blood, obtained in a trial of the OX40 agonist ivuxolimab. The receptors shown here come from an adult with an advanced solid tumor such as melanoma, head and neck, liver or kidney cancer. Each CDR3 is given with its conserved first and last residue. A D gene is named only where the DNA matches it firmly. Some rows have no size entry. The others give once, few or many, or a class for an expanded clone.

>NA|TRBJ1-1|few|TRBV10-3
TGTGCCATCAGTGAGTCGGAGGGGACTGAAGCTTTCTTT
CAISESEGTEAFF
>TRBD2|TRBJ2-1|NA|TRBV2
TGTGCCAGCAGTGAATCTACTAGCGCGGGACCGAAAAGCTCCTACAATGAGCAGTTCTTC
CASSESTSAGPKSSYNEQFF
>NA|TRBJ1-1|NA|TRBV4-1
TGCGCCAGCAGAGAACCCGAGGAGAACACTGAAGCTTTCTTT
CASREPEENTEAFF
>NA|TRBJ1-5|NA|TRBV27
TGTGCCAGCAGTTTTTTTCCTGCCGGCAATCAGCCCCAGCATTTT
CASSFFPAGNQPQHF
>NA|TRBJ2-5|NA|TRBV21-1
TGTGCCAGCAGCAACGGAGGGAGGGGCGGCCAAGAGACCCAGTACTTC
CASSNGGRGGQETQYF
>NA|TRBJ1-1|NA|TRBV19
TGTGCCAGTAGGACCTGGCAGAACACTGAAGCTTTCTTT
CASRTWQNTEAFF
>NA|TRBJ2-7|NA|TRBV7-9
TGTGCCAGCAGCTTAGGGCAGGGGACAACCTACGAGCAGTACTTC
CASSLGQGTTYEQYF
>NA|TRBJ2-1|NA|TRBV5-1
TGCGCCAGCAGCTTACAGGGAAATGAGCAGTTCTTC
CASSLQGNEQFF
>TRBD1|TRBJ1-1|NA|TRBV14
TGTGCCAGCAGCAGATCGTTGACAGGGATGGATGAAGCTTTCTTT
CASSRSLTGMDEAFF
>TRBD2|TRBJ2-3|NA|TRBV9
TGTGCCAGCAGCGCCGGACTAGCGGAAAGCACAGATACGCAGTATTTT
CASSAGLAESTDTQYF
>NA|TRBJ2-7|few|TRBV7-9
TGTGCCAGCAGCTTCGTGGCCTACGAGCAGTACTTC
CASSFVAYEQYF
>NA|TRBJ2-1|NA|TRBV7-6
TGTGCCAGCAGCTTGAGTCCTGGTGAGCAGTTCTTC
CASSLSPGEQFF
>TRBD2|TRBJ2-2|once|TRBV19
TGTGCCAGTAGTACAGGACTAGCGGGATGGGGCGGGGAGCTGTTTTTT
CASSTGLAGWGGELFF
>NA|TRBJ2-5|NA|TRBV7-9
TGTGCCAGCAGCTTCCGGCAGGGACGCCAAGAGACCCAGTACTTC
CASSFRQGRQETQYF
>TRBD1|TRBJ1-1|NA|TRBV12-5
TGTGCTAGTGGTTTGCGACAGGGGGGCACTGAAGCTTTCTTT
CASGLRQGGTEAFF
>NA|TRBJ2-1|once|TRBV7-2
TGTGCCAGCAGCTTAGTTACGTATGAGCAGTTCTTC
CASSLVTYEQFF
>NA|TRBJ2-1|NA|TRBV5-6
TGTGCCAGCAGCCAGGCCGTGGGGACGGGGCAGTTCTTC
CASSQAVGTGQFF
>NA|TRBJ1-4|NA|TRBV4-1
TGCGCCAGCAGCCAAGAATGGAGACAAGTTAATGAAAAACTGTTTTTT
CASSQEWRQVNEKLFF
>NA|TRBJ1-3|NA|TRBV25-1
TGTGCCAGCACCCTCCCGACGGCAGGCGCCTCCTCTGGAAACACCATATATTTT
CASTLPTAGASSGNTIYF
>TRBD1|TRBJ1-4|once|TRBV18
TGTGCCAGCTCACCAGGAGGACAGGGTGGGAATGAAAAACTGTTTTTT
CASSPGGQGGNEKLFF
>NA|TRBJ2-1|few|TRBV9
TGTGCCAGCAGCGTAGACAGGGCAGATGAGCAGTTCTTC
CASSVDRADEQFF
>TRBD1|TRBJ1-1|NA|TRBV5-1
TGCGCCAGCAGCTTGGAAGGGACAGCAAGTAACACTGAAGCTTTCTTT
CASSLEGTASNTEAFF
>TRBD1|TRBJ1-3|NA|TRBV11-2
TGTGCCAGCAGCTTGACAGGGCTCGCCGGAAACACCATATATTTT
CASSLTGLAGNTIYF
>NA|TRBJ1-1|NA|TRBV7-9
TGTGCCAGCAGCCCTAGGCGGATCGGATCATCGATCACTGAAGCTTTCTTT
CASSPRRIGSSITEAFF
>NA|TRBJ2-7|NA|TRBV11-2
TGTGCCAGCAGCTTAGAGTCCTACGAGCAGTACTTC
CASSLESYEQYF
>TRBD1|TRBJ2-1|NA|TRBV29-1
TGCAGCGTTGAGACGCGGGCCGGGACAGGGCCCTACAATGAGCAGTTCTTC
CSVETRAGTGPYNEQFF
>TRBD1|TRBJ2-2|NA|TRBV27
TGTGCCAGCAGTTTATCGGGACAGGGATACACCGGGGAGCTGTTTTTT
CASSLSGQGYTGELFF
>NA|TRBJ2-7|NA|TRBV2
TGTGCCAGCAGTGAGGACTACGGGAGTTGGTACGAGCAGTACTTC
CASSEDYGSWYEQYF
>NA|TRBJ1-4|NA|TRBV25-1
TGTGCCAGCAGTGAGGGGGGAGAAAAACTGTTTTTT
CASSEGGEKLFF
>TRBD2|TRBJ2-7|NA|TRBV7-9
TGTGCCAGCAGCGCCACTAGCGGGGACTCCTACGAGCAGTACTTC
CASSATSGDSYEQYF
>TRBD2|TRBJ2-1|NA|TRBV7-2
TGTGCCAGCAGCTATCTCCTAGCGGAAATAAGGCCCTACAATGAGCAGTTCTTC
CASSYLLAEIRPYNEQFF
>TRBD2|TRBJ2-3|NA|TRBV2
TGTGCCAGCAGTGAGATAGCGGGGGTTAGCACAGATACGCAGTATTTT
CASSEIAGVSTDTQYF
>NA|TRBJ2-7|NA|TRBV11-3
TGTGCCAGCAGCTCCCGGGAAGCCTACGAGCAGTACTTC
CASSSREAYEQYF
>NA|TRBJ1-6|NA|TRBV15
TGTGCCACCAGCAGAGATTTGGGGGCGTCGGCACCCCTCCACTTT
CATSRDLGASAPLHF
>NA|TRBJ2-1|NA|TRBV7-9
TGTGCCAGCAGCTTAAGGTCAGAGGTTCATGAGCAGTTCTTC
CASSLRSEVHEQFF
>NA|TRBJ2-1|NA|TRBV7-9
TGTGCCAGCAGCTTAGGGGGGCACGGCGATGAGCAGTTCTTC
CASSLGGHGDEQFF
>NA|TRBJ2-1|NA|TRBV18
TGTGCCAGCTCACCGTCCGGGGGAAATGAGCAGTTCTTC
CASSPSGGNEQFF
>NA|TRBJ2-3|NA|TRBV5-1
TGCGCCAGCAGCTTGGATATGGGACGGAGCACAGATACGCAGTATTTT
CASSLDMGRSTDTQYF
>NA|TRBJ1-1|NA|TRBV6-1
TGTGCCAGCAGGTCTGAGGGGGGCTTTGATACTGAAGCTTTCTTT
CASRSEGGFDTEAFF
>TRBD2|TRBJ2-3|NA|TRBV7-8
TGCAAGGGGAGCCAGCGGGACCTTGACACAGATACGCAGTATTTT
CKGSQRDLDTDTQYF
>NA|TRBJ2-7|once|TRBV21-1
TGTGCCAGCAGCAAAGGGGGAGGGGGAAATCCCTACGAGCAGTACTTC
CASSKGGGGNPYEQYF
>NA|TRBJ2-7|NA|TRBV7-2
TGTGCCAGCAGCTTAGTAGGGTTAGAGCAGTACTTC
CASSLVGLEQYF
>TRBD1|TRBJ2-5|NA|TRBV7-9
TGTGCCAGCAGCTTACGACAGGGGGCACGAGAGACCCAGTACTTC
CASSLRQGARETQYF
>TRBD2|TRBJ2-7|NA|TRBV11-2
TGTGCCAGCAGCTTGTTGGGGGAGACTAGCGGCTACGAGCAGTACTTC
CASSLLGETSGYEQYF
>TRBD1|TRBJ2-7|NA|TRBV15
TGTGCCACCAGGGGGACAGGGGGGAATTCCTACGAGCAGTACTTC
CATRGTGGNSYEQYF
>NA|TRBJ2-3|NA|TRBV7-2
TGTGCCAGCAGCTTAGAGTTGCGCCCCACAGATACGCAGTATTTT
CASSLELRPTDTQYF
>TRBD2|TRBJ2-1|NA|TRBV4-2
TGTGCCAGCAGCCGTGGGACTAGTTCCTACAATGAGCAGTTCTTC
CASSRGTSSYNEQFF
>TRBD2|TRBJ2-3|NA|TRBV10-3
TGTGCCATCAGTGAGCCCGGGGTGGAGCGGGAGGGCCCGGATACGCAGTATTTT
CAISEPGVEREGPDTQYF
>TRBD2|TRBJ2-1|NA|TRBV5-4
TGTGCCAGCAGCGGTGGACTAGCGGGAGGGCCGTACAATGAGCAGTTCTTC
CASSGGLAGGPYNEQFF
>TRBD2|TRBJ2-2|NA|TRBV19
TGTGCCAGTAGTATCCTAGCGGGCACCGGGGAGCTGTTTTTT
CASSILAGTGELFF
>NA|TRBJ2-5|once|TRBV28
TGTGCCAGCAGTTTAGGTCGGGGGCCACAAGAGACCCAGTACTTC
CASSLGRGPQETQYF
>TRBD2|TRBJ2-1|NA|TRBV29-1
TGCAGCGTTGAGAAAGAGACTAGCGGGAGTTTTGAGCAGTTCTTC
CSVEKETSGSFEQFF
>NA|TRBJ1-2|few|TRBV29-1
TGCAGCGTTGATAGCGGGTGGAGGGATGGCTACACCTTC
CSVDSGWRDGYTF
>NA|TRBJ1-4|NA|TRBV6-1
TGTGCCAGCAGTGCACAAAGGGGAAGTGATGAAAAACTGTTTTTT
CASSAQRGSDEKLFF
>TRBD1|TRBJ1-2|once|TRBV5-1
TGCGCCAGCAGCTCCTTACAGGGGAAGGATAACTATGGCTACACCTTC
CASSSLQGKDNYGYTF